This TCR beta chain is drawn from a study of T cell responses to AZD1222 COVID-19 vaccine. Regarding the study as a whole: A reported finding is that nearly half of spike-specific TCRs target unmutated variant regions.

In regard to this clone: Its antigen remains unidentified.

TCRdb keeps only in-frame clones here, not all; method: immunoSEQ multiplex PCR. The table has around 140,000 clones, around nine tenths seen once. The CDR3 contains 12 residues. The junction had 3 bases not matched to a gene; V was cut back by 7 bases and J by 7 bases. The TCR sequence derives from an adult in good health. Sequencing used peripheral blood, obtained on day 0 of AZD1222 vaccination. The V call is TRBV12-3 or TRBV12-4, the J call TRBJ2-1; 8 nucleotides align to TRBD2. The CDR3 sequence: CASKPGGNEQFF. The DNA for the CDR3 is TGTGCCAGCAAGCCGGGAGGGAATGAGCAGTTCTTC.